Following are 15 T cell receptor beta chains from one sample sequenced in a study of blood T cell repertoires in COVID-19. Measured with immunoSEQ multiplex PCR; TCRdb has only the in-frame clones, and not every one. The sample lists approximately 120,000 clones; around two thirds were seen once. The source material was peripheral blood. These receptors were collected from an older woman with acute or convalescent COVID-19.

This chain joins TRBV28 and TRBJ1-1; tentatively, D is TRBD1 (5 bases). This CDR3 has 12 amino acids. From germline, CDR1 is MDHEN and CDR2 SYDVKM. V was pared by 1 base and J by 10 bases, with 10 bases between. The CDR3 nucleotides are TGTGCCAGCAGTTTATCTCCAACAGGAGCTTTCTTT. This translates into CASSLSPTGAFF.

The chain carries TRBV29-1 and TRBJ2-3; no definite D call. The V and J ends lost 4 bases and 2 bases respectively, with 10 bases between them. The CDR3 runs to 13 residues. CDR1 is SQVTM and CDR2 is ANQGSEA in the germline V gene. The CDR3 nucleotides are TGCAGCGTTGTCCTACAGTACACAGATACGCAGTATTTT. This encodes CSVVLQYTDTQYF.

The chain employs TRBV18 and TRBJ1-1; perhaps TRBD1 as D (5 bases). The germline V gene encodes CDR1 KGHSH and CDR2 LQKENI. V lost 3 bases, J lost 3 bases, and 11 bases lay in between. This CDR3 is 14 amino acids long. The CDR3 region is CASSPGGGDTEAFF. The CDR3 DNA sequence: TGTGCCAGCTCACCTGGCGGGGGGGACACTGAAGCTTTCTTT. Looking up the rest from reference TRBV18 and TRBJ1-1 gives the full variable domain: NAGVMQNPRHLVRRRGQEARLRCSPMKGHSHVYWYRQLPEEGLKFMVYLQKENIIDESGMPKERFSAEFPKEGPSILRIQQVVRGDSAAYFCASSPGGGDTEAFFGQGTRLTVV.

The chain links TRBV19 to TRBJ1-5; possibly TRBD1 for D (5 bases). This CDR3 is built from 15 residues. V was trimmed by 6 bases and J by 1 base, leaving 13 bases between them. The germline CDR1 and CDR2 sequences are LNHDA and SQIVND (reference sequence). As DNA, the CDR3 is TGTGCCAGTAGAGGACAAGACTTAAGCAATCAGCCCCAGCATTTT. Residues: CASRGQDLSNQPQHF.

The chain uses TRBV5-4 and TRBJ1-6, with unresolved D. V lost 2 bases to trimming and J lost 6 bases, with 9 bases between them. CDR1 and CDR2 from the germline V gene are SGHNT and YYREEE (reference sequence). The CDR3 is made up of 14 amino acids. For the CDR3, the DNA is TGTGCCAGCAGCTTCTACGGTATTAATTCACCCCTCCACTTT. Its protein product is CASSFYGINSPLHF.

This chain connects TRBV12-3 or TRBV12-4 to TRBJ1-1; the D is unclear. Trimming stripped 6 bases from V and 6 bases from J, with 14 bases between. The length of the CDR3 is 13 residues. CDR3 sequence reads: CASRSGGKAEAFF. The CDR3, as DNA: TGTGCCAGCAGGTCGGGCGGGAAAGCTGAAGCTTTCTTT.

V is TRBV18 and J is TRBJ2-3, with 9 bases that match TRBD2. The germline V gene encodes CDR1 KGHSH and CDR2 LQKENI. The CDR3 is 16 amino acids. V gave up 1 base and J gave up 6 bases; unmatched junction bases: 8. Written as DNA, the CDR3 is TGTGCCAGCTCACCACTGAGCGGGGGGCCGGCCGATACGCAGTATTTT. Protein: CASSPLSGGPADTQYF.

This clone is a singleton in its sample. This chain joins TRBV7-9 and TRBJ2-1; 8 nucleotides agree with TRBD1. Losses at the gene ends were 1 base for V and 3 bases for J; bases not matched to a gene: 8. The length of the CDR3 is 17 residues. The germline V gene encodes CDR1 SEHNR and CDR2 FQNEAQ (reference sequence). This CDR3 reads CASSLVGQGANYNEQFF. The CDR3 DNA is TGTGCCAGCAGCTTAGTAGGGCAGGGGGCCAACTACAATGAGCAGTTCTTC. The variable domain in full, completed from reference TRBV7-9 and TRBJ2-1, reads DTGVSQNPRHKITKRGQNVTFRCDPISEHNRLYWYRQTLGQGPEFLTYFQNEAQLEKSRLLSDRFSAERPKGSFSTLEIQRTEQGDSAMYLCASSLVGQGANYNEQFFGPGTRLTVL.

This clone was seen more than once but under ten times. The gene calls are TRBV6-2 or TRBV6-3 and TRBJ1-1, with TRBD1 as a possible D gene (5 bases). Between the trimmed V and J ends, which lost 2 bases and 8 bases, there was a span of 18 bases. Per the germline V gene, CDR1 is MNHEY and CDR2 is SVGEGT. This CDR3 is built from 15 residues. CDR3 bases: TGTGCCAGCAGTTACGGGGCCATCGGAGGGAGGGAAGCTTTCTTT. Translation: CASSYGAIGGREAFF.

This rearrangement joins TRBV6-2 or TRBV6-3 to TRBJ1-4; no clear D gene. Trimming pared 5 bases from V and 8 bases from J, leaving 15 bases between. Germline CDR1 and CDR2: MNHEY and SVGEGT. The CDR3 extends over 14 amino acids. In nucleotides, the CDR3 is TGTGCCAGCAGTCTCGTCGAGGCACGGGAAAAACTGTTTTTT. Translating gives CASSLVEAREKLFF.

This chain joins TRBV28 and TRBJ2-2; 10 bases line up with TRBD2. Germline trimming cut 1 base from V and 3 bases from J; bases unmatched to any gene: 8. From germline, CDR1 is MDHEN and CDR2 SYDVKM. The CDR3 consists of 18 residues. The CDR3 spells CASSLSLSSGRYTGELFF. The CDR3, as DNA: TGTGCCAGCAGTTTATCTCTTAGTAGCGGGAGGTACACCGGGGAGCTGTTTTTT.

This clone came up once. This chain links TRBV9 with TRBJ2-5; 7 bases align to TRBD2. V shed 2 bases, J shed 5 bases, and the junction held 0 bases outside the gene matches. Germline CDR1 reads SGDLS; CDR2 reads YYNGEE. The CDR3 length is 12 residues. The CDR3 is CASSVGGETQYF. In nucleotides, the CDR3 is TGTGCCAGCAGCGTGGGGGGGGAGACCCAGTACTTC.

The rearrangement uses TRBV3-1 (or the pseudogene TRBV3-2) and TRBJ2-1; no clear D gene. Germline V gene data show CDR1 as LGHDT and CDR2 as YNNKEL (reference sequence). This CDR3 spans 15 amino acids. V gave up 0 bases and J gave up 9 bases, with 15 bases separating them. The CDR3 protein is CASSQEIRAWSEQFF. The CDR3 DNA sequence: TGTGCCAGCAGCCAAGAGATTCGAGCCTGGAGTGAGCAGTTCTTC.

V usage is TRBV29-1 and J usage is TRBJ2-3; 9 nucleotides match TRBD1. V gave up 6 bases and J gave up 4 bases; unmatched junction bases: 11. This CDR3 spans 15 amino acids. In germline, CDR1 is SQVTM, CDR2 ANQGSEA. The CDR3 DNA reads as TGCAGCGTCGACCCCGGGACAGGGTTGCCAGATACGCAGTATTTT. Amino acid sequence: CSVDPGTGLPDTQYF.

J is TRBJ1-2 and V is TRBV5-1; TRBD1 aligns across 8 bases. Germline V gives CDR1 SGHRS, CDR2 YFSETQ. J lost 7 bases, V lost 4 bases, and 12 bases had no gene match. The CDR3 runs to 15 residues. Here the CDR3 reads CASSPSRGLLGGYTF. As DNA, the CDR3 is TGCGCCAGCAGCCCCAGCAGGGGGCTCTTGGGTGGCTACACCTTC.